This T cell receptor (beta chain) was sequenced during a study of cytomegalovirus exposure and HLA in healthy donors. Regarding the study as a whole: The likely explanation for a cluster of highly shared sequence variants was sequencing artifact.

CDR3 length equals 16 residues. V was pared by 3 bases and J by 10 bases, with 13 bases of the junction left unmatched. From germline, CDR1 is MNHEY and CDR2 SMNVEV (reference sequence). A word on this clone: Its specificity is not known.

The PCR contained 60 Vbeta and 13 Jbeta primers. Assay: immunoSEQ multiplex PCR; the TCRdb copy retains only in-frame clones and omits some. Its table lists roughly 140,000 clones. The origin of this receptor is a male donor in good health and CMV-seronegative. The sequencing input was PBMCs. This chain uses TRBV27 with TRBJ2-1; 9 nucleotides line up with TRBD2. The CDR3 reads CASSLLRDSGGKEQFF. The CDR3 nucleotides read TGTGCCAGCAGTTTGTTGCGAGATAGCGGGGGTAAGGAGCAGTTCTTC.